A selection of T cell receptor beta chains follows, all from one sample in a study of T cell responses to AZD1222 COVID-19 vaccine. The repertoire was sequenced with immunoSEQ multiplex PCR; TCRdb's copy has only in-frame clones and lacks some. This sample yields over 120,000 clones, of which 80% to 90% are seen a single time; 1.5% to 2% belongs to the top ten. Sequenced material: peripheral blood, taken on day 0 of AZD1222 vaccination. The receptors stem from an adult in good health. CDR3s include the opening cysteine and the closing phenylalanine or tryptophan. Each record gives: V gene, D gene, clone size, J gene, CDR3 DNA, CDR3 protein. D genes are given only for firm matches. Size is omitted from some rows. Given values are once, few, many or a class for expanded clones.

TRBV7-8	TRBD2	.	TRBJ2-2	TGTGCCAGCAGCTTCGGTAGCGGGAACTCCCTTATCGGGGAGCTGTTTTTT	CASSFGSGNSLIGELFF
TRBV7-2	.	.	TRBJ1-6	TGTGCCAGCAGCTTCGGCCGTTGGGATTCACCCCTCCACTTT	CASSFGRWDSPLHF
TRBV29-1	.	.	TRBJ2-5	TGCAGCGTTGAGAAGGGGGGGCGCGGGACCCAGTACTTC	CSVEKGGRGTQYF
TRBV3-1/TRBV3-2	.	.	TRBJ1-2	TGTGCCAGCAGCCAAGTCAGAGGAGTTTTCGTCTTC	CASSQVRGVFVF
TRBV18	.	.	TRBJ1-4	TGTGCCAGCTCACAGGGTTATGGTGAAAAACTGTTTTTT	CASSQGYGEKLFF
TRBV5-1	TRBD1	.	TRBJ1-6	TGCGCCAGCAGCTTGGGGGGACAGGGTCTCTCACCCCTCCACTTT	CASSLGGQGLSPLHF
TRBV27	TRBD1	.	TRBJ2-7	TGTGCCAGCAGTGGATCCAGACAGGGCTCCTACGAGCAGTACTTC	CASSGSRQGSYEQYF
TRBV11-3	.	.	TRBJ2-6	TGTGCCAGCAGCCCCCAGGGTTCTGGGGCCAACGTCCTGACTTTC	CASSPQGSGANVLTF
TRBV6-4	.	.	TRBJ1-2	TGTGCCAGCAGTGACAGGGATGGGCGGGATGGCTACACCTTC	CASSDRDGRDGYTF
TRBV5-1	TRBD1	.	TRBJ1-2	TGCGCCAGCAGCCCGACAGGGACAAACTATGGCTACACCTTC	CASSPTGTNYGYTF
TRBV3-1/TRBV3-2	.	few	TRBJ1-4	TGTGCCAGCAGCCAAGTCCCAGGGTCTAATGAAAAACTGTTTTTT	CASSQVPGSNEKLFF
TRBV19	TRBD1	.	TRBJ2-7	TGTGCCAGTACCACGAAAGGGACAGGGGGTAAGGTGCGCGAGCAGTACTTC	CASTTKGTGGKVREQYF
TRBV7-2	.	.	TRBJ1-2	TGTGCCAGCAGCTTAGGGGCCAAGGGCTACACCTTC	CASSLGAKGYTF
TRBV5-1	TRBD1	.	TRBJ1-1	TGCGCCAGCAGCTTGACGGGTCCCGGGACAGGGGGGAACACTGAAGCTTTCTTT	CASSLTGPGTGGNTEAFF
TRBV19	.	.	TRBJ1-1	TGTGCCAGTAGTATCCTCACTGAAGCTTTCTTT	CASSILTEAFF
TRBV28	.	.	TRBJ1-2	TGTGCCAGCAGGGGGGGAGGGCGGTGGTATGGCTACACCTTC	CASRGGGRWYGYTF
TRBV5-1	.	once	TRBJ2-7	TGCGCCAGCAGCTTGGATGCAGGGAGCTACGAGCAGTACTTC	CASSLDAGSYEQYF
TRBV4-1	TRBD1	.	TRBJ1-5	TGCGCCAGCAGCCTGGGACAGTCAAATCAGCCCCAGCATTTT	CASSLGQSNQPQHF
TRBV7-2	.	.	TRBJ2-5	TGTGCCAGCAGCTCGTATCAAGAGACCCAGTACTTC	CASSSYQETQYF
TRBV7-9	.	.	TRBJ1-1	TGTGCCAGCAGCTTAGGACTCACATACGGGTCGGGCACTGAAGCTTTCTTT	CASSLGLTYGSGTEAFF
TRBV23-1	TRBD2	.	TRBJ2-7	TGCGCCAGCTTCACCCTCCGTAGAGTAGCGGGAGTTGAGCAGTACTTC	CASFTLRRVAGVEQYF
TRBV6-5	TRBD1	.	TRBJ2-1	TGTGCCAGCAGTTACAGGGACAGGAGGAATGAGCAGTTCTTC	CASSYRDRRNEQFF
TRBV5-1	TRBD2	.	TRBJ2-2	TGCGCCAGCAGCTCCCCTAGCGGGAGGGCCACCGGGGAGCTGTTTTTT	CASSSPSGRATGELFF
TRBV5-1	.	.	TRBJ1-1	TGCGCCAGCAGCTTGGTTGAGGGAAGTCGGTCTGAAGCTTTCTTT	CASSLVEGSRSEAFF
TRBV28	.	.	TRBJ1-5	TGTGCCAGCAGTTTTGGGGGGGGGAGCGGTCAGCCCCAGCATTTT	CASSFGGGSGQPQHF
TRBV25-1	TRBD2	.	TRBJ2-5	TGTGCCAGCAGTTACCCCCGTTTAGCGGGATACGAGACCCAGTACTTC	CASSYPRLAGYETQYF
TRBV9	.	.	TRBJ1-2	TGTGCCAGCAGCGTAGAGGGCAGGACCGACTATGGCTACACCTTC	CASSVEGRTDYGYTF
TRBV29-1	.	.	TRBJ1-5	TGCAGCGCCCTCGACCAGGGACTCGGCAATCAGCCCCAGCATTTT	CSALDQGLGNQPQHF
TRBV4-1	.	.	TRBJ1-4	TGCGCCAGCAGTCCCGCCGACGGGGCGGATGAAAAACTGTTTTTT	CASSPADGADEKLFF
TRBV27	TRBD1	few	TRBJ2-7	TGTGCCAGCCAGCGAACAGGGGTAGACTCCTACGAGCAGTACTTC	CASQRTGVDSYEQYF
TRBV11-1	.	.	TRBJ1-2	TGTGCCAGCAGCTTAGAGTTCCGGGGCTTGGGGGGCTACACCTTC	CASSLEFRGLGGYTF
TRBV27	.	.	TRBJ1-3	TGTGCCAGCAGTTTATACCCAGGGAACACCATATATTTT	CASSLYPGNTIYF
TRBV9	.	.	TRBJ2-1	TGTGCCAGCAGCGTAGGTTTGCGGGATGAGCAGTTCTTC	CASSVGLRDEQFF
TRBV18	.	few	TRBJ1-5	TGTGCCAGCTCACCACCGCTGGGCGAGCCCCAGCATTTT	CASSPPLGEPQHF
TRBV5-4	TRBD2	.	TRBJ2-7	TGTGCCAGCAGCTTGACTAGCGGGGGAACCTACGAGCAGTACTTC	CASSLTSGGTYEQYF
TRBV9	TRBD2	.	TRBJ2-1	TGTGCCAGCAGCGTAGGACTAGCGGAGTACAATGAGCAGTTCTTC	CASSVGLAEYNEQFF
TRBV6-5	TRBD1	.	TRBJ1-1	TGTGCCAGCACCCGGACAGGGGGCAACACTGAAGCTTTCTTT	CASTRTGGNTEAFF
TRBV19	.	.	TRBJ1-1	TGTGCCAGTAGTATAGGCAGGAATAAGAACACTGAAGCTTTCTTT	CASSIGRNKNTEAFF
TRBV2	.	.	TRBJ1-5	TGTGCCAGCAGTGTGGAGGACACTAGCAATCAGCCCCAGCATTTT	CASSVEDTSNQPQHF
TRBV6-4	TRBD1	.	TRBJ1-5	TGTGCCAGCAGTGACCAGGACAGGGGAGGTCATCAGCCCCAGCATTTT	CASSDQDRGGHQPQHF
TRBV7-8	.	many	TRBJ2-7	TGTGCCAGCAGCTTCAGGACGGTCGCCTCCTACGAGCAGTACTTC	CASSFRTVASYEQYF
TRBV18	TRBD1	.	TRBJ2-3	TGTGCCAGCTCACCTAGGACAGGGTACAGCACAGATACGCAGTATTTT	CASSPRTGYSTDTQYF
TRBV10-1	.	.	TRBJ1-1	TGCGCCAGCAGCCGGGACACCAACACTGAAGCTTTCTTT	CASSRDTNTEAFF
TRBV27	.	once	TRBJ2-7	TGTGCCAGCAGTCCAGCCCCCCTCAGGGGACTTAGCTACGAGCAGTACTTC	CASSPAPLRGLSYEQYF
TRBV3-1/TRBV3-2	.	.	TRBJ2-1	TGTGCCAGCAGCTATAGGAATGAGCAGTTCTTC	CASSYRNEQFF
TRBV7-2	.	.	TRBJ1-4	TGTGCCAGCAGCTTAGACAGTTCACGTGAAAAACTGTTTTTT	CASSLDSSREKLFF
TRBV7-2	.	.	TRBJ2-7	TGTGCCAGCAGCCGTCCTTTCCCGAACGAGCAGTACTTC	CASSRPFPNEQYF
TRBV5-1	.	once	TRBJ2-7	TGCGCCAGCAGCTTCACAGGGAGCTCCTACGAGCAGTACTTC	CASSFTGSSYEQYF
TRBV2	TRBD1	.	TRBJ2-5	TGTGCCAGCAGTGATTCAAGGAGACAGGGGGCATGGGTGGAGACCCAGTACTTC	CASSDSRRQGAWVETQYF
TRBV27	TRBD1	.	TRBJ1-5	TGTGCCAGCAGTTCTACCGGGACAGGACATAGGACCCAGCATTTT	CASSSTGTGHRTQHF
TRBV28	.	.	TRBJ2-5	TGTGCCAGCAGTCCCCCTTGGGGCCAAGAGACCCAGTACTTC	CASSPPWGQETQYF
TRBV2	TRBD1	.	TRBJ2-5	TGTGCCAGCAGTGAAGAACAGGGGATAGAGGAGACCCAGTACTTC	CASSEEQGIEETQYF
TRBV6-2/TRBV6-3	TRBD1	.	TRBJ2-7	TGTGCCAGCAGTTATGGACAGGGTTGGGCCGAGCAGTACTTC	CASSYGQGWAEQYF
TRBV3-1/TRBV3-2	TRBD2	once	TRBJ2-1	TGTGCCAGCAGCCAAGACGAGAATAGTGTGAGCGGGAGGTGGTCCTACAATGAGCAGTTCTTC	CASSQDENSVSGRWSYNEQFF
TRBV2	.	.	TRBJ2-1	TGTGCCAGCAGCGTATTGGATGAGCAGTTCTTC	CASSVLDEQFF
TRBV7-2	.	.	TRBJ2-5	TGTGCCAGCAGCTTCGGGCGGGTTGAGACCCAGTACTTC	CASSFGRVETQYF
TRBV5-5	.	once	TRBJ1-2	TGTGCCAGCAGCTCCCCGGGGGCTAACTATGGCTACACCTTC	CASSSPGANYGYTF
TRBV7-2	.	.	TRBJ1-4	TGTGCCAGCAGCTTAGAAATAGGGGAAAAACTGTTTTTT	CASSLEIGEKLFF